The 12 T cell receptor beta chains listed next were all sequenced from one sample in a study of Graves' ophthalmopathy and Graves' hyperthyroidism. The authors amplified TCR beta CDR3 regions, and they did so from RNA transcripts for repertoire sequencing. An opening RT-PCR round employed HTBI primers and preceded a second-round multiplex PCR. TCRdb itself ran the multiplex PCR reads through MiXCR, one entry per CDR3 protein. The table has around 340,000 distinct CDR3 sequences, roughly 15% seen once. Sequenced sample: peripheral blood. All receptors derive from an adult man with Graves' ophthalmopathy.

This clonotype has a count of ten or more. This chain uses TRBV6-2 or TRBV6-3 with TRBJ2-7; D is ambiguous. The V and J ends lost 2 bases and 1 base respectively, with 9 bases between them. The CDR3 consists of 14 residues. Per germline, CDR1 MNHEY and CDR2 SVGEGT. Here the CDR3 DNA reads TGTGCCAGCAGTTACCGTACCGAGTCCTACGAGCAGTACTTC. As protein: CASSYRTESYEQYF.

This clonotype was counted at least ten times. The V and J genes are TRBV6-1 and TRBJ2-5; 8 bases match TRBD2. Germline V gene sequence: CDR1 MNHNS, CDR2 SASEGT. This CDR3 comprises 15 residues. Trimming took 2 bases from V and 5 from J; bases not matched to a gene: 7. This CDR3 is CASSEFTGGRETQYF. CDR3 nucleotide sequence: TGTGCCAGCAGTGAATTTACGGGGGGGCGGGAGACCCAGTACTTC.

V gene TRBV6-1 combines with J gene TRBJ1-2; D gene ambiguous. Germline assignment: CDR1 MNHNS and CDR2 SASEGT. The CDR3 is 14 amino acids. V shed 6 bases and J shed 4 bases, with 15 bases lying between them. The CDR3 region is CASSTAGITYGYTF. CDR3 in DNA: TGTGCCAGCAGCACGGCGGGGATTACCTATGGCTACACCTTC.

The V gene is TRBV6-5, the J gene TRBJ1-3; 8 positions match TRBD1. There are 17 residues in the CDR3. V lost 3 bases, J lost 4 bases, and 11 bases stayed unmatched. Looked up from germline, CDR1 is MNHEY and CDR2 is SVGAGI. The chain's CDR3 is CASSYSARGPGGNTIYF. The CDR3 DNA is TGTGCCAGCAGTTATTCTGCCAGGGGGCCGGGAGGAAACACCATATATTTT.

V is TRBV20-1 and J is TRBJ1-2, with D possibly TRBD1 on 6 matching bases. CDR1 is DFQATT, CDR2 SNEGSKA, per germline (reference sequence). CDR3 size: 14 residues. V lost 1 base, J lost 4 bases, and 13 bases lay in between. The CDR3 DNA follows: TGCAGTGCTAGAGGTCTAACACAGGGCTATGGCTACACCTTC. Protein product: CSARGLTQGYGYTF.

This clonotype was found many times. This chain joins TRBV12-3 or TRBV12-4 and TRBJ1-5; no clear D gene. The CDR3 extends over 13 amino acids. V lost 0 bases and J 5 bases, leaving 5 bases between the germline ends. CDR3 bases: TGTGCCAGCAGTTTAGCCGGCGATCAGCCCCAGCATTTT. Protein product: CASSLAGDQPQHF.

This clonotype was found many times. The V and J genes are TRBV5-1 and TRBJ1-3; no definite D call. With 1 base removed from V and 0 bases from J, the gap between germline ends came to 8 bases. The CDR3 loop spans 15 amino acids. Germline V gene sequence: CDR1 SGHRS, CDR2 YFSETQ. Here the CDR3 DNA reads TGCGCCAGCAGCTTGTCTGCTATCTCTGGAAACACCATATATTTT. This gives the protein CASSLSAISGNTIYF.

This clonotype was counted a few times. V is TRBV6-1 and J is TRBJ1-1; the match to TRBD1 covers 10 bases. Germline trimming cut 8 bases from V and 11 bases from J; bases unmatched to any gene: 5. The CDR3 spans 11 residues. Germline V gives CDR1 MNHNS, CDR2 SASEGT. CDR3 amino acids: CASEGQGRAFF. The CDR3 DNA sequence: TGTGCCAGCGAGGGACAGGGGCGGGCTTTCTTT.

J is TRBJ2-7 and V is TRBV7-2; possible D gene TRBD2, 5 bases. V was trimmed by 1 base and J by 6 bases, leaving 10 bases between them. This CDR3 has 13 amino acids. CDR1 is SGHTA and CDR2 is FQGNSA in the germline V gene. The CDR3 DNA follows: TGTGCCAGCAGCTTAGGTAGCGTTTTCGAGCAGTACTTC. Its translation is CASSLGSVFEQYF.

CDR3 coding DNA: TGCAGTGCTAGCTGGGGAGGAGAGACCCAGTACTTC. Its translation: CSASWGGETQYF. The chain carries TRBV20-1 and TRBJ2-5, with D possibly being TRBD2 (6 bases). Trimming shortened V by 3 bases and J by 4 bases, and 9 bases separated the two germline ends. CDR1 is DFQATT, CDR2 SNEGSKA, per germline (reference sequence). The CDR3 has 12 residues.

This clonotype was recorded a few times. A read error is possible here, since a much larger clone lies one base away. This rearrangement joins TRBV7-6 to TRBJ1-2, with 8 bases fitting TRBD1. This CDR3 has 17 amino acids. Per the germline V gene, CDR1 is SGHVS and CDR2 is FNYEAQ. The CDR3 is CASSPTLDQGANYGHTF. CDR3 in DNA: TGTGCCAGCAGCCCGACTCTCGACCAGGGGGCTAACTATGGCCACACCTTC.

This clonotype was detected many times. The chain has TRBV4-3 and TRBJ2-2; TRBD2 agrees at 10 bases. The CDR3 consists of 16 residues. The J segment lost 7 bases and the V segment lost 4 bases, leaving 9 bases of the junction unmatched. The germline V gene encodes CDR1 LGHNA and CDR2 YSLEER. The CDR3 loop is CASSPTSGGAIGELFF. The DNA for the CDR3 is TGCGCCAGCAGCCCAACCAGCGGGGGGGCCATCGGGGAGCTGTTTTTT.